This entry lists 32 T cell receptor beta chains sequenced from one sample in a study of cytomegalovirus exposure and HLA in healthy donors. With 60 Vbeta and 13 Jbeta primers, the PCR was carried out. Assay used: immunoSEQ multiplex PCR; TCRdb lists only in-frame clones, some missing. The sample yields more than 120,000 clones, over 75% seen once. The specimen was PBMCs. These receptors came from a woman aged 25 to 39 in good health and CMV-seronegative.

This chain uses TRBV7-6 with TRBJ2-5; D remains ambiguous. Per germline, CDR1 SGHVS and CDR2 FNYEAQ. CDR3 length: 15 residues. The V gene lost 5 bases and the J gene lost 1 base, with 14 bases spanning the gap. The CDR3 protein is CASSPLAAAQETQYF. In nucleotides, the CDR3 is TGTGCCAGCAGCCCACTCGCGGCAGCCCAAGAGACCCAGTACTTC.

This clone was counted only a few times. J is TRBJ1-1 and V is TRBV6-5, with 8 bases aligning to TRBD1. Per the germline V gene, CDR1 is MNHEY and CDR2 is SVGAGI. J lost 3 bases, V lost 4 bases, and 1 base had no gene match. The CDR3 covers 13 residues. CDR3 bases: TGTGCCAGCAGTTCGGACAGGGACACTGAAGCTTTCTTT. It translates to CASSSDRDTEAFF.

The chain uses TRBV15 and TRBJ2-7, with a tentative D call TRBD2 (5 bases). Trimming shortened V by 1 base and J by 2 bases, and 9 bases separated the two germline ends. Germline CDR1 reads LNHNV; CDR2 reads YYDKDF (reference sequence). The CDR3 is 14 amino acids. The DNA of the CDR3 is TGTGCCACCAGCAGAGGAGGGTCAGCCTACGAGCAGTACTTC. Protein sequence: CATSRGGSAYEQYF.

This clone has only a few counts. The V and J genes are TRBV6-1 and TRBJ1-2; 7 bases fit TRBD1. The CDR3 contains 14 residues. V shed 6 bases and J 2 bases; nucleotides not matched to a gene: 6. Germline V gene data show CDR1 as MNHNS and CDR2 as SASEGT. The CDR3 sequence is CASRSTGQNYGYTF. CDR3 nucleotides: TGTGCCAGCAGGAGTACGGGACAGAACTATGGCTACACCTTC.

Worth noting for this clone: Germline and junction disagree at one end, which may indicate a read error. The same CDR3 can be traced to other DNA sequences in this sample. The V gene is TRBV19, the J gene TRBJ2-3, with 10 bases fitting TRBD2. The CDR3 extends over 14 amino acids. Per germline, CDR1 LNHDA and CDR2 SQIVND (reference sequence). This CDR3 is CASKEAGGADTQYF. As DNA, the CDR3 is TGTGCTAGTAAAGAAGCGGGGGGGGCAGATACGCAGTATTTT.

A single count supports this clone. The chain combines TRBV11-2 with TRBJ1-1; D remains ambiguous. Between the trimmed V and J ends, which lost 2 bases and 2 bases, there was a span of 6 bases. The germline CDR1 and CDR2 sequences are SGHAT and FQNNGV. The CDR3 sequence is 13 residues long. CDR3 protein: CASSLLVNTEAFF. In DNA form, the CDR3 reads TGTGCCAGCAGCTTATTAGTAAACACTGAAGCTTTCTTT.

The chain is built from TRBV4-1 and TRBJ2-7; 7 nucleotides align to TRBD1. V shed 1 base and J 3 bases; nucleotides not matched to a gene: 3. Per the germline V gene, CDR1 is MGHRA and CDR2 is YSYEKL. This CDR3 region has 14 residues. The CDR3 loop reads CASSQGAGGYEQYF. DNA of the CDR3: TGCGCCAGCAGCCAAGGGGCAGGGGGCTACGAGCAGTACTTC.

This clone was found once. The chain links TRBV5-1 to TRBJ2-3, with TRBD2 as a possible D gene (6 bases). Germline V gene data show CDR1 as SGHRS and CDR2 as YFSETQ. This CDR3 spans 12 amino acids. V lost 10 bases and J 6 bases, leaving 15 bases between the germline ends. In DNA, the CDR3 is TGCGCCTCCAGGGAGGATGGGGATACGCAGTATTTT. Translated, it gives CASREDGDTQYF. The full variable domain, with the rest looked up from reference TRBV5-1 and TRBJ2-3, is KAGVTQTPRYLIKTRGQQVTLSCSPISGHRSVSWYQQTPGQGLQFLFEYFSETQRNKGNFPGRFSGRQFSNSRSEMNVSTLELGDSALYLCASREDGDTQYFGPGTRLTVL.

The V and J genes are TRBV19 and TRBJ1-3; D unresolved. The V end was cut by 5 bases, the J end by 2 bases, with 4 bases between. Looked up from germline, CDR1 is LNHDA and CDR2 is SQIVND (reference sequence). This CDR3 region has 12 residues. The CDR3 DNA reads as TGTGCCAGTAGTTCGGCTGGAAACACCATATATTTT. Encoded protein: CASSSAGNTIYF.

The chain carries TRBV10-2 and TRBJ1-1; D is uncertain. V lost 0 bases and J lost 6, with 5 bases in between. Germline V gives CDR1 WSHSY, CDR2 SAAADI. This CDR3 comprises 12 residues. CDR3 protein: CASSESFSEAFF. The CDR3, as DNA: TGCGCCAGCAGTGAGTCGTTCTCTGAAGCTTTCTTT.

This CDR3 is CASSVRQGGEQFF. CDR3 nucleotides: TGTGCCAGCAGTGTCAGACAGGGTGGCGAGCAGTTCTTC. J is TRBJ2-1 and V is TRBV6-4, with TRBD1 matching 7 bases. CDR3 length: 13 amino acids. V shed 4 bases, J shed 10 bases, and the junction held 7 bases outside the gene matches. Germline lookup yields CDR1 MRHNA and CDR2 SNTAGT.

The chain links TRBV27 to TRBJ2-6; TRBD1 might be the D (6 bases). Per the germline V gene, CDR1 is MNHEY and CDR2 is SMNVEV (reference sequence). The germline V and J ends were trimmed by 0 bases and 2 bases, with 8 bases remaining between them. The CDR3 loop spans 16 amino acids. CDR3 protein: CASSLSSGAGANVLTF. CDR3 sequence (DNA): TGTGCCAGCAGTTTATCATCAGGGGCTGGGGCCAACGTCCTGACTTTC.

This chain connects TRBV4-1 to TRBJ2-1; 8 bases agree with TRBD2. The CDR3 is 16 residues long. The germline CDR1 and CDR2 sequences are MGHRA and YSYEKL. V shed 1 base and J 6 bases; nucleotides not matched to a gene: 8. The CDR3 nucleotides read TGCGCCAGCAGCCAAGGAGTGGGTAGCGGGACCAATGAGCAGTTCTTC. Translation: CASSQGVGSGTNEQFF.

This rearrangement joins TRBV7-9 to TRBJ2-7; 7 positions match TRBD1. V trimming: 0 bases; J trimming: 4 bases; junction bases outside the gene matches: 3. The CDR3 has 14 residues. Germline loops: CDR1 SEHNR, CDR2 FQNEAQ (reference sequence). Here the CDR3 reads CASSLAGQVYEQYF. CDR3 bases: TGTGCCAGCAGCTTAGCTGGACAGGTATACGAGCAGTACTTC.

The rearrangement links TRBV28 to TRBJ2-7, with a tentative D call TRBD1 (5 bases). The germline V gene encodes CDR1 MDHEN and CDR2 SYDVKM. The length of the CDR3 is 14 residues. Trimming left V 3 bases short and J 2 bases short, with 11 bases between. The DNA of the CDR3 is TGTGCCAGCAGTTTTTGGGCAGGGACCTACGAGCAGTACTTC. Translation gives CASSFWAGTYEQYF.

This clone was counted a few times. The V and J genes are TRBV2 and TRBJ1-1, with 10 bases aligning to TRBD1. V trimming: 5 bases; J trimming: 0 bases; junction bases outside the gene matches: 3. The CDR3 spans 15 residues. Per germline, CDR1 SNHLY and CDR2 FYNNEI. CDR3 protein: CASSPDRGVNTEAFF. CDR3 coding DNA: TGTGCCAGCAGTCCGGACAGGGGGGTGAACACTGAAGCTTTCTTT.

The genes are TRBV7-2 and TRBJ2-3, with 10 bases fitting TRBD2. V dropped 3 bases and J dropped 9; count of bases not matched to a gene: 21. The CDR3 spans 19 residues. The germline V gene encodes CDR1 SGHTA and CDR2 FQGNSA. CDR3 sequence (DNA): TGTGCCAGCAGCTTTCGCTCTAGTCGAGCGGGAGGGCCCCAGGGCACGCAGTATTTT. Translating gives CASSFRSSRAGGPQGTQYF.

The chain joins TRBV27 to TRBJ2-3; TRBD2 agrees at 7 bases. There are 16 residues in the CDR3. The germline V gene has CDR1 MNHEY and CDR2 SMNVEV (reference sequence). The trim removed 3 bases at V and 3 bases at J, leaving 9 bases unmatched. CDR3: CASSFHGGGNTDTQYF. The CDR3, as DNA: TGTGCCAGCAGTTTCCATGGGGGAGGGAATACAGATACGCAGTATTTT.

The genes are TRBV12-5 and TRBJ2-5, with TRBD2 as a possible D gene (7 bases). The CDR3 consists of 16 residues. Trimming shortened V by 2 bases and J by 0 bases, and 13 bases separated the two germline ends. CDR1 is LGHNT, CDR2 FRNRAP, per germline. The chain's CDR3 is CASGLRGGANQETQYF. The CDR3 nucleotides read TGTGCTAGTGGTTTGAGGGGGGGGGCAAACCAAGAGACCCAGTACTTC.

This chain joins TRBV27 and TRBJ1-6, with 7 bases that match TRBD1. Unmatched junction bases numbered 9, after V lost 6 bases and J lost 10 bases. The CDR3 covers 14 residues. Germline V lookup: CDR1 MNHEY, CDR2 SMNVEV (reference sequence). CDR3 region: CASRLLYRGSPLHF. CDR3 nucleotides: TGTGCCAGCAGGTTACTTTACAGGGGCTCACCCCTCCACTTT.

The V gene is TRBV7-9, the J gene TRBJ1-2, with a tentative D call TRBD1 (6 bases). V was pared by 11 bases and J by 7 bases, with 23 bases between. Germline V gene data show CDR1 as SEHNR and CDR2 as FQNEAQ (reference sequence). The CDR3 runs to 14 residues. CDR3 nucleotides: TGTGCCGGCATCTTACAGGGAGGCCTTACTGGCTACACCTTC. Encoded protein: CAGILQGGLTGYTF.

The chain couples TRBV4-1 to TRBJ1-6, with 9 nucleotides matching TRBD1. The CDR3 covers 16 residues. Losses at the gene ends were 2 bases for V and 4 bases for J; bases not matched to a gene: 3. The germline V gene encodes CDR1 MGHRA and CDR2 YSYEKL. CDR3 loop: CASSQHGTGYNSPLHF. The DNA for the CDR3 is TGCGCCAGCAGCCAACACGGGACAGGGTATAATTCACCCCTCCACTTT.

The chain recombines TRBV5-1 with TRBJ2-1; tentatively, D is TRBD2 (5 bases). This CDR3 has 15 amino acids. V lost 0 bases, J lost 9 bases, and 16 bases lay in between. Germline V CDR1 and CDR2: SGHRS, YFSETQ. The CDR3 here is CASSLDPGRVGEQFF. The CDR3 bases are TGCGCCAGCAGCTTGGATCCGGGAAGGGTTGGTGAGCAGTTCTTC.

The chain carries TRBV5-4 and TRBJ2-1; 12 bases align to TRBD2. The CDR3 has 14 residues. Germline V gives CDR1 SGHNT, CDR2 YYREEE (reference sequence). V trimming: 0 bases; J trimming: 9 bases; junction bases outside the gene matches: 1. CDR3 coding DNA: TGTGCCAGCAGCTTGGAACTAGCGGGAGGTGAGCAGTTCTTC. This sequence encodes CASSLELAGGEQFF.

This clone occurred a few times. The CDR3 bases are TGTGCCACCAGACCCCCAGGGTGGGCTGAAGCTTTCTTT. Its protein is CATRPPGWAEAFF. The chain recombines TRBV6-5 with TRBJ1-1; possible D gene TRBD1, 5 bases. V lost 10 bases to trimming and J lost 6 bases, with 18 bases between them. Germline CDR1 and CDR2: MNHEY and SVGAGI. The CDR3 is made up of 13 amino acids.

The genes are TRBV7-2 and TRBJ2-7, with 7 bases lining up with TRBD2. The germline gives CDR1 SGHTA, CDR2 FQGNSA. The CDR3 is 15 residues long. V was clipped by 1 base and J by 3 bases; unmatched bases: 6. The CDR3: CASSLVAGSLYEQYF. The DNA for the CDR3 is TGTGCCAGCAGCTTAGTAGCGGGCTCCCTCTACGAGCAGTACTTC.

The chain joins TRBV5-1 to TRBJ1-1; no definite D call. This CDR3 comprises 14 residues. Germline V gene lookup returns CDR1 SGHRS and CDR2 YFSETQ. The ends were cut back, 6 bases at V and 7 bases at J, with 19 bases in the middle. The CDR3 coding sequence is TGCGCCAGCAACTCTGGAGGTGGCAGCCGTGAAGCTTTCTTT. Translating gives CASNSGGGSREAFF.

This chain joins TRBV30 and TRBJ1-6; a weak D match, TRBD1 (5 bases). CDR1 is GTSNPN, CDR2 SVGIG, per germline (reference sequence). Trimming took off 1 base at V and 9 bases at J, with 22 bases between the two ends. The CDR3 is made up of 17 amino acids. CDR3 nucleotides: TGTGCCTGGAGTGCGTCGTTTCCCGGGACTCGATCTTCACCCCTCCACTTT. Translated: CAWSASFPGTRSSPLHF.

The chain uses TRBV14 and TRBJ2-3, with 9 positions matching TRBD1. Germline V gene lookup returns CDR1 SGHDN and CDR2 FVKESK. The V gene end was trimmed by 2 bases and the J gene end by 6 bases; junction bases not matched to a gene: 9. The CDR3 totals 16 residues. The CDR3 loop is CASSQRPGQGGDTQYF. For the CDR3, the DNA is TGTGCCAGCAGCCAACGTCCGGGACAGGGAGGCGATACGCAGTATTTT.

This chain links TRBV6-1 with TRBJ2-5; 12 bases align to TRBD2. Trimming cost V 3 bases and J 5 bases; bases outside gene matches: 4. The CDR3 length is 15 residues. From germline, CDR1 is MNHNS and CDR2 SASEGT. CDR3 sequence (DNA): TGTGCCAGCAGTGACGGACTAGCGGGGTTGGAGACCCAGTACTTC. Its translation: CASSDGLAGLETQYF.

The chain joins TRBV6-5 to TRBJ1-4; 9 bases align to TRBD1. V shed 2 bases and J 2 bases; nucleotides not matched to a gene: 0. The CDR3 is 15 amino acids. Germline loops: CDR1 MNHEY, CDR2 SVGAGI. The CDR3 is CASSYGTGTNEKLFF. The CDR3 DNA is TGTGCCAGCAGTTACGGGACAGGGACTAATGAAAAACTGTTTTTT.

DNA for the CDR3: TGTGCCAGCAGCCGACAGAACCAAGAGACCCAGTACTTC. Its translation is CASSRQNQETQYF. V and J are TRBV28 and TRBJ2-5; tentative D call: TRBD1 (5 bases). Germline CDR1 is MDHEN and CDR2 is SYDVKM. The CDR3 length is 13 residues. The V end lost 6 bases, the J end lost 0 bases, and 8 bases lay between the germline ends.